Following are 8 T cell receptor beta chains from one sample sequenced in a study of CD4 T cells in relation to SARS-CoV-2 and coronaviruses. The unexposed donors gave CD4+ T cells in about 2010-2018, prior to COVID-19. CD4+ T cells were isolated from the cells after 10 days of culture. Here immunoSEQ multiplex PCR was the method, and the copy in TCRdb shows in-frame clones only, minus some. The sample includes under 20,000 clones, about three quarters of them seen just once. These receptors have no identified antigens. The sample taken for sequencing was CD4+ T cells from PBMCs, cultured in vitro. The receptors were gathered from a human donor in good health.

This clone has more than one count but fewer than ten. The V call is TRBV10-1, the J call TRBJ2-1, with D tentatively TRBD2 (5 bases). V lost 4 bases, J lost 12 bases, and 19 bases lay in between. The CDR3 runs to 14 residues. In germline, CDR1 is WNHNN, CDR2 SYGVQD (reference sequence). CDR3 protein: CASSAGKDPTVQFF. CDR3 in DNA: TGCGCCAGCAGTGCCGGGAAGGACCCAACCGTGCAGTTCTTC.

The CDR3 DNA follows: TGTGCCAGCAGTGACCCGGGCTATAATTCACCCCTCCACTTT. The encoded protein is CASSDPGYNSPLHF. The chain combines TRBV2 with TRBJ1-6; no firm D call. The germline V and J ends were trimmed by 3 bases and 3 bases, with 6 bases remaining between them. CDR3 length equals 14 residues. Germline CDR1 is SNHLY and CDR2 is FYNNEI.

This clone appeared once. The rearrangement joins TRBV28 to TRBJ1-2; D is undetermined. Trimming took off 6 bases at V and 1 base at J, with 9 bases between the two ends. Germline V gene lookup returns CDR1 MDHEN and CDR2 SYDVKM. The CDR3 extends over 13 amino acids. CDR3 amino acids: CASSPQINYGYTF. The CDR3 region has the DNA TGTGCCAGCAGCCCCCAAATTAACTATGGCTACACCTTC.

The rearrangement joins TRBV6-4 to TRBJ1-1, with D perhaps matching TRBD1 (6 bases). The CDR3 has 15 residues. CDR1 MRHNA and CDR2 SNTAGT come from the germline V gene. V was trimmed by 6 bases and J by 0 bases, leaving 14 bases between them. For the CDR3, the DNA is TGTGCCAGCAGGGAAGCCGGGACAATGAACACTGAAGCTTTCTTT. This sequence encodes CASREAGTMNTEAFF.

The CDR3 reads CASSPGGAPPKEQFF. CDR3 in DNA: TGTGCCAGCAGTCCGGGGGGAGCCCCCCCTAAGGAGCAGTTCTTC. This chain joins TRBV6-4 and TRBJ2-1; the match to TRBD2 covers 7 bases. V shed 5 bases, J shed 10 bases, and the junction held 14 bases outside the gene matches. The germline V gene has CDR1 MRHNA and CDR2 SNTAGT. The length of the CDR3 is 15 residues.

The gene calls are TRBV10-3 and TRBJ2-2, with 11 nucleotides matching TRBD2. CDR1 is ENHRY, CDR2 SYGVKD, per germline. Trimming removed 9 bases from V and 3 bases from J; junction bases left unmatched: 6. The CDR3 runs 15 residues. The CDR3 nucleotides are TGTGCCATTAAACCGGGACTAGCGGACACCGGGGAGCTGTTTTTT. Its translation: CAIKPGLADTGELFF.

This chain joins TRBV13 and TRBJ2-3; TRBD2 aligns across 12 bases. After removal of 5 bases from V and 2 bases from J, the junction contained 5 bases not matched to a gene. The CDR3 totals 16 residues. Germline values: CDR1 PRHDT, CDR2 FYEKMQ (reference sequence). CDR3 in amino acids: CASSRRTSGVTDTQYF. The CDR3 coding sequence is TGTGCCAGCAGCCGTCGGACTAGCGGGGTCACAGATACGCAGTATTTT.

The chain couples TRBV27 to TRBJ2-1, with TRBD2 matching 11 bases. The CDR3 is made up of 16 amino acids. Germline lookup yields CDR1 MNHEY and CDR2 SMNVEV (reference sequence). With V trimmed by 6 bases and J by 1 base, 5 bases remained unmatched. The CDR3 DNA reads TGTGCCAGCAGCACCCGACTAGCGGGGTCCTACAATGAGCAGTTCTTC. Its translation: CASSTRLAGSYNEQFF.